This TCR beta chain was sequenced during a study of T cell responses to AZD1222 COVID-19 vaccine. For the study at large: Combined were second doses at about 4 or about 12 weeks.

Note on this clone: What it binds is unknown.

TCRdb keeps only in-frame clones here, not all; method: immunoSEQ multiplex PCR. The sample gives around 110,000 clones, just under 95% of which show up once; over 2.5% is in the top ten. Study observations and caveats: The study reported that nearly half of spike-specific TCRs target unmutated variant regions. Repertoire sampling occurred only after the peak T cell response.

The CDR3 spans 15 residues. The germline V gene has CDR1 SGHNT and CDR2 YYREEE (reference sequence). The J segment lost 6 bases and the V segment lost 1 base, leaving 5 bases of the junction unmatched. This TCR came from an adult in good health. This chain joins TRBV5-4 and TRBJ2-3; 10 nucleotides align to TRBD2. The sample here was peripheral blood, taken on day 0 of AZD1222 vaccination. The CDR3 reads CASSLNLAGADTQYF. As DNA, the CDR3 is TGTGCCAGCAGCTTGAATCTAGCGGGAGCCGATACGCAGTATTTT.